The 10 T cell receptor beta chains reported below all come from one sample, sequenced in a study of blood T cells in healthy people across ages. Primed by a sample-barcoded 5' primer and a J-beta primer mix, a second PCR proceeded for about 7 to 11 cycles. TCRdb analysed the 5' RACE reads with MiXCR anew, one entry per CDR3 protein. This sample has approximately 770,000 distinct CDR3 sequences, with 58% found just once. The sample taken for sequencing was blood. The source is a young man in good health.

The chain carries TRBV28 and TRBJ2-2; weak D call: TRBD2 (5 bases). Trimming removed 11 bases at V and 3 bases at J, with 16 bases between. Germline V CDR1 and CDR2: MDHEN, SYDVKM. The CDR3 is 14 residues long. The CDR3 sequence is CACRGIPDTGELFF. In DNA, the CDR3 is TGTGCCTGCCGGGGTATCCCTGACACCGGGGAGCTGTTTTTT.

The chain has TRBV12-3 or TRBV12-4 and TRBJ2-3; D remains unclear. The CDR3 consists of 14 residues. Trimming pared 3 bases from V and 3 bases from J, leaving 10 bases between. CDR3 loop: CASSFSAGTDTQYF. Written as DNA, the CDR3 is TGTGCCAGCAGTTTTTCCGCCGGTACAGATACGCAGTATTTT.

This clonotype has a handful of counts. The J gene is TRBJ2-4, the V gene TRBV10-3; D is uncertain. Judging by the DNA end, TRBJ2-5 fits better; the J call may be wrong. Looked up from germline, CDR1 is ENHRY and CDR2 is SYGVKD. This CDR3 region has 15 residues. This chain's CDR3 is CAISESVSGLETQYF. For the CDR3, the DNA is TGTGCCATCAGTGAGTCGGTTAGTGGCTTGGAGACCCAGTACTTC.

The rearrangement uses TRBV6-5 and TRBJ2-7; maybe TRBD1 (6 bases). The length of the CDR3 is 14 residues. From germline, CDR1 is MNHEY and CDR2 SVGAGI. The germline V and J ends were trimmed by 6 bases and 5 bases, with 17 bases remaining between them. The CDR3 loop reads CASSPNRVYNEQYF. Here the CDR3 DNA reads TGTGCCAGCAGCCCAAACAGGGTCTACAACGAGCAGTACTTC.

This clonotype showed up just once. CDR3 bases: TGTGCCAGCAGCGTTAGACGGGACAGGGGGCTCGGAGCTTTCTTT. This codes for CASSVRRDRGLGAFF. This chain uses TRBV9 with TRBJ1-1, with 12 bases aligning to TRBD1. Losses at the gene ends were 2 bases for V and 10 bases for J; bases not matched to a gene: 9. This CDR3 contains 15 residues. The germline CDR1 and CDR2 sequences are SGDLS and YYNGEE.

The V and J genes are TRBV10-3 and TRBJ2-3, with 7 bases identical to TRBD1. J was trimmed by 1 base and V by 3 bases; bases with no gene match: 7. The CDR3 has 16 amino acids. Germline CDR1 and CDR2: ENHRY and SYGVKD. The CDR3 here is CAISDRGQVGTDTQYF. DNA of the CDR3: TGTGCCATCAGTGACCGAGGACAGGTGGGCACAGATACGCAGTATTTT.

This chain uses TRBV7-2 with TRBJ2-3; D not certain. Germline CDR1 reads SGHTA; CDR2 reads FQGNSA. The CDR3 is made up of 15 amino acids. Trimming pared 1 base from V and 0 bases from J, leaving 8 bases between. The CDR3 DNA sequence: TGTGCCAGCAGCTTAGTGCCGAAAAGCACAGATACGCAGTATTTT. Translated: CASSLVPKSTDTQYF.

This clonotype was observed a few times. The gene calls are TRBV4-3 and TRBJ2-1; D is ambiguous. The CDR3 is 14 amino acids. The germline V gene encodes CDR1 LGHNA and CDR2 YSLEER. Deletions cut 2 bases from V and 3 bases from J, with 8 bases between. The CDR3 DNA reads TGCGCCAGCAGCCAACGGGTTTTCTACAATGAGCAGTTCTTC. It codes for CASSQRVFYNEQFF.

In the case of this clonotype: Compared with germline, one end of the junction differs, possibly owing to a read error. The chain joins TRBV20-1 to TRBJ2-7; possibly TRBD2 for D (6 bases). The germline V gene has CDR1 DFQATT and CDR2 SNEGSKA (reference sequence). This CDR3 comprises 14 residues. The DNA for the CDR3 is TGCAGCGCTAGCGCGGGCCTGGCTAGGGACGAGCAGTACTTC. Translated: CSASAGLARDEQYF.

This clonotype was counted a few times. Here the CDR3 reads CATKAGLAGAQETQYF. The DNA of the CDR3 is TGTGCCACTAAAGCCGGACTAGCGGGAGCCCAAGAGACCCAGTACTTC. The gene calls are TRBV10-3 and TRBJ2-5, with 13 bases identical to TRBD2. This CDR3 spans 16 amino acids. With 10 bases clipped from V and 1 base from J, the junction kept 9 bases outside the gene matches. Germline lookup yields CDR1 ENHRY and CDR2 SYGVKD.